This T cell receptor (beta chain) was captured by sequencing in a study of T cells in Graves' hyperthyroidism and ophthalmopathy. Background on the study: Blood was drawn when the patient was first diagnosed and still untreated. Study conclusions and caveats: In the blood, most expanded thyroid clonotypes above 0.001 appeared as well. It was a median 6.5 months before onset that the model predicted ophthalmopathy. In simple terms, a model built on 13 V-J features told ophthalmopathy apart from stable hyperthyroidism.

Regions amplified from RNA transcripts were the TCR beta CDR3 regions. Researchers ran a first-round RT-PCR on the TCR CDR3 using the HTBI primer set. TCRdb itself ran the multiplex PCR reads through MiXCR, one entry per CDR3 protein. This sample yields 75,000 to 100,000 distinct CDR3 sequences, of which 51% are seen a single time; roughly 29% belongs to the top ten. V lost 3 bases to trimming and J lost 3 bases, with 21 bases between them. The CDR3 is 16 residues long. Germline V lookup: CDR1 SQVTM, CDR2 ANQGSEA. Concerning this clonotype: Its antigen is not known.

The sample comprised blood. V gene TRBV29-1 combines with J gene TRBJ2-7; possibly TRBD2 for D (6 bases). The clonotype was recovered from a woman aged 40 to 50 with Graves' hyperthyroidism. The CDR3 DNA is TGCAGCGTTGACGGGACTGGGGAGAACTTGGGCTACGAGCAGTACTTC. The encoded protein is CSVDGTGENLGYEQYF.